The 12 T cell receptor beta chains below were found in one sample sequenced in a study of blood T cells in healthy people across ages. The second PCR ran about 6 to 11 cycles with a sample-barcoded 5' primer and J-beta primers. TCRdb used MiXCR to reprocess the 5' RACE reads, holding one entry per CDR3 protein. The data contain more than 800,000 distinct CDR3 sequences, around 28% of them singletons. The specimen sequenced was blood. The receptors stem from a woman older than 75 in good health.

With respect to this clonotype: Since a much larger clone is just one base distant, this may be a read error. The V and J genes are TRBV5-5 and TRBJ2-5; D remains unclear. In germline, CDR1 is SGHKS, CDR2 YYEKEE (reference sequence). V lost 0 bases to trimming and J lost 6 bases, with 12 bases between them. There are 14 residues in the CDR3. Written as DNA, the CDR3 is TGTGCCAGCAGCTTGGTTGGGGATTTGAAGACCCAGTACTTC. Amino acid sequence: CASSLVGDLKTQYF.

Of note for this clonotype: The junction departs from germline at one end; a sequencing error may be responsible. This rearrangement joins TRBV27 to TRBJ2-6, with TRBD1 as a possible D gene (6 bases). Per germline, CDR1 MNHEY and CDR2 SMNVEV (reference sequence). The CDR3 is made up of 21 amino acids. The CDR3 sequence: CASSSKWRRGTRYSGANVRTF. The CDR3 DNA reads TGTGCCAGCAGTTCAAAGTGGAGGCGTGGGACACGATACTCTGGGGCCAACGTCCGGACTTTC.

This clonotype has a handful of counts. J is TRBJ2-3 and V is TRBV30; D unclear. CDR1 and CDR2 from the germline V gene are GTSNPN and SVGIG (reference sequence). This CDR3 is built from 12 residues. V was pared by 0 bases and J by 5 bases, with 6 bases between. Here the CDR3 DNA reads TGTGCCTGGAGTGTAAGAGGAGATACGCAGTATTTT. This codes for CAWSVRGDTQYF.

This clonotype is a singleton in its sample. With a much larger clone just one base away, this may be a read error. J is TRBJ1-2 and V is TRBV15; D is perhaps TRBD1 (5 bases). The CDR3 totals 15 residues. Germline assignment: CDR1 LNHNV and CDR2 YYDKDF (reference sequence). The CDR3 is CATSRADSHNYGYAF. The CDR3 bases are TGTGCCACCAGCAGGGCTGACAGCCATAACTATGGCTACGCCTTC.

This clonotype was observed at least ten times. The chain joins TRBV6-1 to TRBJ2-7; D gene ambiguous. The V gene's germline CDR1 is MNHNS and CDR2 SASEGT. The CDR3 is 15 amino acids. V lost 2 bases and J lost 1, with 12 bases in between. The DNA of the CDR3 is TGTGCCAGCAGTGAAATGGGTAGCCGGTCCTACGAGCAGTACTTC. Amino acids: CASSEMGSRSYEQYF.

The table lists this clonotype with a few counts. A much larger clone lies one base from this, so it may be a read error. The chain carries TRBV5-1 and TRBJ2-1, with 7 bases lining up with TRBD2. The V gene's germline CDR1 is SGHRS and CDR2 YFSETQ. V was pared by 4 bases and J by 9 bases, with 7 bases of the junction left unmatched. The CDR3 loop spans 13 amino acids. The CDR3 protein is CASSPGEGSEQFF. The CDR3 region has the DNA TGCGCCAGCAGCCCTGGGGAGGGAAGTGAGCAGTTCTTC.

In this sample, this clonotype turned up many times. The chain is built from TRBV11-2 and TRBJ2-4, with D uncertain. This CDR3 comprises 13 residues. CDR1 is SGHAT and CDR2 is FQNNGV in the germline V gene. V gave up 5 bases and J gave up 5 bases, with 10 bases separating them. CDR3 DNA sequence: TGTGCCAGCAGCACACCCTCCGAAAACATTCAGTACTTC. This sequence encodes CASSTPSENIQYF.

Remarks on this clonotype: Compared with germline, one end of the junction differs, possibly owing to a read error. The gene calls are TRBV18 and TRBJ2-1, with D maybe TRBD2 (5 bases). Per germline, CDR1 KGHSH and CDR2 LQKENI. This CDR3 has 13 amino acids. In DNA form, the CDR3 reads TGTGCCAGCACACCGGGCGGGTACAATGAGCAGTTCTTC. It specifies CASTPGGYNEQFF. The entire variable domain, with the rest obtained from reference TRBV18 and TRBJ2-1, is as follows: NAGVMQNPRHLVRRRGQEARLRCSPMKGHSHVYWYRQLPEEGLKFMVYLQKENIIDESGMPKERFSAEFPKEGPSILRIQQVVRGDSAAYFCASTPGGYNEQFFGPGTRLTVL.

The rearrangement uses TRBV6-4 and TRBJ2-1; no reliable D call. CDR1 is MRHNA and CDR2 is SNTAGT in the germline V gene. The CDR3 loop spans 13 amino acids. V was cut by 3 bases and J by 3 bases, with 6 bases left in between. DNA for the CDR3: TGTGCCAGCAGTGAAGGCATCTACAATGAGCAGTTCTTC. Protein product: CASSEGIYNEQFF.

There are many counts of this clonotype. The CDR3 DNA sequence: TGTGCCAGCAGTAGGACAGGGACAATTGGCGAAAAACTGTTTTTT. Amino acids: CASSRTGTIGEKLFF. The chain joins TRBV12-3 or TRBV12-4 to TRBJ1-4, with 8 bases identical to TRBD1. This CDR3 is built from 15 residues. V lost 5 bases and J lost 8; bases outside the gene matches: 10.

DNA of the CDR3: TGTGCCAGCAGGAAAGGACGGGACGGGGGAGGTCCAAGATCCTACAATGAGCAGTTCTTC. This encodes CASRKGRDGGGPRSYNEQFF. The chain combines TRBV21-1 with TRBJ2-1; TRBD1 is the table's D call and was not checked against the DNA. TRBV21-1 is termed a pseudogene. The CDR3 length is 20 residues.

This clonotype was seen ten or more times. V usage is TRBV5-1 and J usage is TRBJ2-3; tentatively, D is TRBD2 (6 bases). Germline CDR1 SGHRS, CDR2 YFSETQ. V lost 4 bases and J lost 2, with 20 bases in between. This CDR3 spans 17 amino acids. Here the CDR3 reads CASSLEYMGLSTDTQYF. DNA of the CDR3: TGCGCCAGCAGCCTCGAGTATATGGGACTCTCCACAGATACGCAGTATTTT.